Each of the 32 T cell receptor beta chains below was sequenced from the same sample in a study of T cells after yellow fever vaccination. TCRdb passed the 5' RACE reads through MiXCR, listing each CDR3 protein once. The sample holds 300,000 to 350,000 distinct CDR3 sequences; roughly a tenth are singletons and the top ten take 3% to 3.5%. This specimen was CD4+ T cells sorted from PBMCs, taken 45 days after the yellow fever booster vaccination. Receptors were obtained from a man between 18 and 29 years old who received the YFV17D yellow fever vaccine.

This clonotype was recorded a few times. The chain is built from TRBV5-1 and TRBJ2-5; possible D gene TRBD2, 6 bases. The CDR3 runs to 15 residues. V was shortened by 3 bases and J by 3 bases, with 15 bases between the two germline ends. Germline V gene data show CDR1 as SGHRS and CDR2 as YFSETQ. CDR3 coding DNA: TGCGCCAGCAGCTCTTTTGGTACGGGGGAAGAGACCCAGTACTTC. This codes for CASSSFGTGEETQYF.

The chain joins TRBV9 to TRBJ2-2; tentatively, D is TRBD2 (6 bases). V lost 4 bases and J lost 5, with 15 bases in between. CDR3 length: 15 amino acids. Germline lookup yields CDR1 SGDLS and CDR2 YYNGEE. CDR3 nucleotide sequence: TGTGCCAGCAGCTCTCAGAGGGCGGGAACCGGGGAGCTGTTTTTT. It translates to CASSSQRAGTGELFF.

This clonotype has at least ten counts. The chain links TRBV7-9 to TRBJ2-5, with D uncertain. This CDR3 has 11 residues. The ends were cut back, 5 bases at V and 10 bases at J, with 11 bases in the middle. The germline V gene encodes CDR1 SEHNR and CDR2 FQNEAQ (reference sequence). The CDR3 coding sequence is TGTGCCAGCAGCGACGACTCCATCCAGTACTTC. This translates into CASSDDSIQYF.

The chain links TRBV20-1 to TRBJ2-4; TRBD2 might be the D (6 bases). Trimming removed 7 bases at V and 8 bases at J, with 12 bases between. Germline values: CDR1 DFQATT, CDR2 SNEGSKA (reference sequence). CDR3 length: 11 residues. The CDR3 coding sequence is TGCAGTGGCGGTGGGGAGGACATTCAGTACTTC. This encodes CSGGGEDIQYF.

J is TRBJ2-7 and V is TRBV20-1; TRBD2 is a possible D gene (6 bases). Germline CDR1 reads DFQATT; CDR2 reads SNEGSKA (reference sequence). Trimming shortened V by 6 bases and J by 7 bases, and 13 bases separated the two germline ends. This CDR3 spans 11 amino acids. CDR3 loop: CSAPEGNEQYV. Written as DNA, the CDR3 is TGCAGTGCCCCGGAGGGAAATGAGCAGTACGTC.

Worth noting for this clonotype: Germline and junction disagree at one end, which may indicate a read error. V and J are TRBV20-1 and TRBJ2-3; TRBD1 agrees at 10 bases. Per germline, CDR1 DFQATT and CDR2 SNEGSKA (reference sequence). CDR3 length: 15 residues. The CDR3 DNA reads TGCAGTGCTTCTGGACAGGGGGTTGGGGCAGATAGGCAGTTTTTT. Its translation: CSASGQGVGADRQFF.

V and J are TRBV20-1 and TRBJ1-1; no clear D. The V end was cut by 5 bases, the J end by 4 bases, with 17 bases between. The germline CDR1 and CDR2 sequences are DFQATT and SNEGSKA (reference sequence). There are 14 residues in the CDR3. CDR3 residues: CSAPQDRSSTEAFF. The CDR3 coding sequence is TGCAGTGCTCCCCAGGACCGCTCAAGCACTGAAGCTTTCTTT.

The table lists this clonotype with a few counts. This chain uses TRBV20-1 with TRBJ1-6, with 7 bases that match TRBD1. CDR3 length: 17 amino acids. The germline V gene encodes CDR1 DFQATT and CDR2 SNEGSKA (reference sequence). V trimming: 1 base; J trimming: 8 bases; junction bases outside the gene matches: 14. This chain's CDR3 is CSARAHFGQGGDSPLHF. CDR3 nucleotides: TGCAGTGCTAGAGCCCATTTCGGGCAGGGGGGGGATTCACCCCTCCACTTT.

The chain couples TRBV7-9 to TRBJ2-7; D is perhaps TRBD2 (6 bases). This CDR3 has 12 residues. With 5 bases removed from V and 3 bases from J, the gap between germline ends came to 8 bases. Germline V CDR1 and CDR2: SEHNR, FQNEAQ (reference sequence). The CDR3 loop is CASSGGVYEQYF. DNA for the CDR3: TGTGCCAGCAGCGGAGGGGTCTACGAGCAGTACTTC.

This clonotype was detected only a few times. The rearrangement links TRBV7-9 to TRBJ1-2; TRBD1 agrees at 9 bases. Unmatched junction bases numbered 8, after V lost 5 bases and J lost 7 bases. The CDR3 contains 14 residues. Germline-derived CDR1 and CDR2 are SEHNR and FQNEAQ (reference sequence). In DNA, the CDR3 is TGTGCCAGCAGCGGAGGACAGGGGAGCACTGGCTACACCTTC. Its translation: CASSGGQGSTGYTF.

This clonotype occurred a few times. This chain uses TRBV10-3 with TRBJ1-1, with D possibly matching TRBD1 (5 bases). The CDR3 totals 13 residues. The germline gives CDR1 ENHRY, CDR2 SYGVKD. Trimming pared 7 bases from V and 1 base from J, leaving 10 bases between. The CDR3 reads CAINYRTNTEAFF. DNA of the CDR3: TGTGCCATCAATTACAGGACGAACACTGAAGCTTTCTTT.

This clonotype was seen at least ten times. The J gene is TRBJ2-5, the V gene TRBV7-3, with D maybe TRBD1 (5 bases). This CDR3 is built from 13 residues. Germline V CDR1 and CDR2: SGHTA, FQGTGA. The germline V and J ends were trimmed by 2 bases and 5 bases, with 9 bases remaining between them. CDR3 residues: CASSLSTEETQYF. In nucleotides, the CDR3 is TGTGCCAGCAGCTTATCGACAGAGGAGACCCAGTACTTC.

This clonotype turned up a few times. This chain links TRBV6-2 or TRBV6-3 with TRBJ1-5; 11 nucleotides agree with TRBD1. Germline values: CDR1 MNHEY, CDR2 SVGEGT. After removal of 5 bases from V and 5 bases from J, the junction contained 14 bases not matched to a gene. The CDR3 covers 18 residues. Here the CDR3 DNA reads TGTGCCAGCAGTAGGACAGGGGGCGATAGTACATCGTATCAGCCCCAGCATTTT. It translates to CASSRTGGDSTSYQPQHF.

This clonotype was counted ten times or more. The V and J genes are TRBV4-3 and TRBJ2-1; 10 nucleotides align to TRBD2. The trim removed 0 bases at V and 7 bases at J, leaving 6 bases unmatched. This CDR3 spans 16 amino acids. Germline loops: CDR1 LGHNA, CDR2 YSLEER. The CDR3 sequence: CASSQEGLAGDNEQFF. CDR3 DNA: TGCGCCAGCAGCCAAGAAGGGCTAGCGGGGGATAATGAGCAGTTCTTC.

Ten or more counts support this clonotype. This chain links TRBV30 with TRBJ1-1, with TRBD1 as a possible D gene (5 bases). Germline CDR1 reads GTSNPN; CDR2 reads SVGIG (reference sequence). Trimming cost V 2 bases and J 1 base, with 14 bases left between them. The CDR3 consists of 15 residues. The chain's CDR3 is CAWSLRGGSNTEAFF. CDR3 DNA: TGTGCCTGGAGTCTCCGGGGGGGGTCGAACACTGAAGCTTTCTTT.

This clonotype was recorded at least ten times. The chain joins TRBV7-7 to TRBJ2-5; D is perhaps TRBD2 (6 bases). From germline, CDR1 is SSHAT and CDR2 FNYEAQ (reference sequence). V was shortened by 5 bases and J by 3 bases, with 13 bases between the two germline ends. The CDR3 totals 14 residues. CDR3 sequence: CASSPGTFEETQYF. The DNA for the CDR3 is TGTGCCAGCAGCCCCGGGACTTTCGAAGAGACCCAGTACTTC.

This clonotype was recorded many times. The chain links TRBV7-9 to TRBJ1-4; D perhaps matches TRBD1 (5 bases). The CDR3 consists of 16 residues. Trimming stripped 1 base from V and 8 bases from J, with 17 bases between. CDR1 is SEHNR, CDR2 FQNEAQ, per germline (reference sequence). CDR3 DNA: TGTGCCAGCAGCTTAGGAGCCATTGGGGGTCGCGAAAAACTGTTTTTT. It specifies CASSLGAIGGREKLFF.

In its sample, this clonotype was seen a few times. The rearrangement joins TRBV11-1 to TRBJ2-7; tentative D call: TRBD1 (6 bases). Germline CDR1 and CDR2: SGHAT and FQDESV (reference sequence). The CDR3 sequence is 17 residues long. The V gene lost 5 bases and the J gene lost 2 bases, with 22 bases spanning the gap. CDR3 DNA sequence: TGTGCCAGCAGCCGCACGACCTTGGGGGCAGGGGCCTACGAGCAGTACTTC. This translates into CASSRTTLGAGAYEQYF. The entire variable domain, with the rest obtained from reference TRBV11-1 and TRBJ2-7, is as follows: EAEVAQSPRYKITEKSQAVAFWCDPISGHATLYWYRQILGQGPELLVQFQDESVVDDSQLPKDRFSAERLKGVDSTLKIQPAELGDSAMYLCASSRTTLGAGAYEQYFGPGTRLTVT.

This clonotype showed up just a few times. J is TRBJ2-4 and V is TRBV9, with D hard to call. Germline V lookup: CDR1 SGDLS, CDR2 YYNGEE. This CDR3 comprises 14 residues. V was pared by 0 bases and J by 7 bases, with 11 bases between. CDR3 sequence reads: CASSVAQGRNIQYF. DNA of the CDR3: TGTGCCAGCAGCGTAGCCCAAGGACGGAACATTCAGTACTTC. The variable domain in full, completed from reference TRBV9 and TRBJ2-4, reads DSGVTQTPKHLITATGQRVTLRCSPRSGDLSVYWYQQSLDQGLQFLIQYYNGEERAKGNILERFSAQQFPDLHSELNLSSLELGDSALYFCASSVAQGRNIQYFGAGTRLSVL.

The table lists this clonotype with a few counts. V is TRBV18 and J is TRBJ2-7; TRBD2 might be the D (6 bases). V dropped 3 bases and J dropped 1 base, with 13 bases sitting between them. Per germline, CDR1 KGHSH and CDR2 LQKENI. The CDR3 is 15 amino acids. The DNA of the CDR3 is TGTGCCAGCTCACCCCGAGGAGGGCTTTCCTACGAGCAGTACGTC. As protein: CASSPRGGLSYEQYV.

This clonotype was detected only a few times. V is TRBV11-2 and J is TRBJ1-1; a possible D gene is TRBD1 (5 bases). V gave up 3 bases and J gave up 10 bases, with 15 bases separating them. CDR3 size: 13 residues. Germline V gives CDR1 SGHAT, CDR2 FQNNGV. CDR3 bases: TGTGCCAGCAGCTTCGTCCGGGACGAAATAGCTTTCTTT. This codes for CASSFVRDEIAFF.

This clonotype was recorded many times. The V and J genes are TRBV4-2 and TRBJ2-5; 11 nucleotides agree with TRBD2. The CDR3 sequence is 17 residues long. The J segment lost 5 bases and the V segment lost 5 bases, leaving 13 bases of the junction unmatched. Germline CDR1 is LGHNA and CDR2 is YNFKEQ. The CDR3 DNA is TGTGCCAGCAGCAGTGGGCAGACTAGCGGGAAGGGGGAGACCCAGTACTTC. This gives the protein CASSSGQTSGKGETQYF.

Only one count was recorded for this clonotype. J is TRBJ2-1 and V is TRBV6-6, with D unresolved. Looked up from germline, CDR1 is MNHNY and CDR2 is SVGAGI (reference sequence). The CDR3 sequence is 14 residues long. Trimming removed 2 bases at V and 6 bases at J, with 11 bases between. This CDR3 reads CASSYVFPPNEQFF. The CDR3 DNA reads as TGTGCCAGCAGTTACGTCTTCCCGCCCAATGAGCAGTTCTTC.

This chain joins TRBV13 and TRBJ2-7; possibly TRBD1 for D (6 bases). The length of the CDR3 is 16 residues. CDR1 and CDR2 (germline): PRHDT, FYEKMQ (reference sequence). V was pared by 5 bases and J by 5 bases, with 22 bases between. The CDR3 DNA reads as TGTGCCAGCAGCCCAGGGGAAGGTGTCCCTGGGAACGAGCAGTACGTC. Translation: CASSPGEGVPGNEQYV.

This clonotype turned up a few times. The chain couples TRBV18 to TRBJ1-1; no firm D call. This CDR3 is 13 amino acids long. Per germline, CDR1 KGHSH and CDR2 LQKENI. V was pared by 3 bases and J by 4 bases, with 9 bases between. The CDR3 DNA follows: TGTGCCAGCTCACCGTGGCCCGGCACTGAAGCTTTCTTT. Translating it yields CASSPWPGTEAFF.

The chain combines TRBV20-1 with TRBJ1-1, with D hard to call. The V gene's germline CDR1 is DFQATT and CDR2 SNEGSKA (reference sequence). The CDR3 covers 13 residues. The V and J ends lost 1 base and 1 base respectively, with 7 bases between them. The CDR3 nucleotides are TGCAGTGCTAGAGGACACCAGAACACTGAAGCTTTCTTT. As protein: CSARGHQNTEAFF.

This clonotype was observed a few times. This rearrangement joins TRBV12-3 or TRBV12-4 to TRBJ2-3; TRBD1 or TRBD2 may be the D gene (5 bases each). Trimming removed 6 bases at V and 0 bases at J, with 10 bases between. This CDR3 comprises 14 residues. The CDR3 DNA follows: TGTGCCAGCAGATGGGACCGAAGCACAGATACGCAGTATTTT. Its translation: CASRWDRSTDTQYF.

This clonotype was observed a handful of times. The rearrangement uses TRBV7-3 and TRBJ2-2; 13 bases are a match to TRBD2. CDR3 length: 18 amino acids. From germline, CDR1 is SGHTA and CDR2 FQGTGA. V shed 5 bases and J 5 bases; nucleotides not matched to a gene: 11. The CDR3 region is CASSKTPGLAGITGELFF. The CDR3 DNA reads TGTGCCAGCAGCAAAACCCCGGGACTAGCGGGAATTACCGGGGAGCTGTTTTTT. Full variable domain (missing parts from reference TRBV7-3 and TRBJ2-2): GAGVSQTPSNKVTEKGKYVELRCDPISGHTALYWYRQSLGQGPEFLIYFQGTGAADDSGLPNDRFFAVRPEGSVSTLKIQRTERGDSAVYLCASSKTPGLAGITGELFFGEGSRLTVL.

V and J are TRBV10-3 and TRBJ2-7; TRBD2 matches at 10 bases. The V and J ends lost 4 bases and 7 bases, in that order; junction bases with no gene match: 10. Per the germline V gene, CDR1 is ENHRY and CDR2 is SYGVKD. The CDR3 totals 15 residues. Written as DNA, the CDR3 is TGTGCCATCAGTGTGGGGCAGCGGGGGGGCGGTGAGCAGTACTTC. Encoded protein: CAISVGQRGGGEQYF.

J is TRBJ2-7 and V is TRBV20-1; 8 positions match TRBD1. CDR3 length: 16 amino acids. Germline assignment: CDR1 DFQATT and CDR2 SNEGSKA (reference sequence). J gave up 1 base and V 4 bases, and 12 bases lay outside the gene matches. In DNA form, the CDR3 reads TGCAGTGCTAAAAACTTCCGGGACAGGAATTCCTACGAGCAGTACTTC. Its protein product is CSAKNFRDRNSYEQYF.

The genes are TRBV5-4 and TRBJ2-1, with D perhaps assigned TRBD1 or TRBD2 (5 bases each). V dropped 4 bases and J dropped 6 bases, with 11 bases sitting between them. This CDR3 has 13 amino acids. Looked up from germline, CDR1 is SGHNT and CDR2 is YYREEE (reference sequence). CDR3: CASSPWDGNEQFF. CDR3 sequence (DNA): TGTGCCAGCAGCCCCTGGGACGGCAATGAGCAGTTCTTC.

This clonotype was counted a few times. The rearrangement links TRBV12-3 or TRBV12-4 to TRBJ1-4; 11 positions agree with TRBD1. The CDR3 runs 16 residues. The J segment lost 5 bases and the V segment lost 1 base, leaving 3 bases of the junction unmatched. The CDR3: CASSLGGTGGNEKLFF. The CDR3 DNA reads TGTGCCAGCAGTTTAGGGGGGACAGGGGGAAATGAAAAACTGTTTTTT.